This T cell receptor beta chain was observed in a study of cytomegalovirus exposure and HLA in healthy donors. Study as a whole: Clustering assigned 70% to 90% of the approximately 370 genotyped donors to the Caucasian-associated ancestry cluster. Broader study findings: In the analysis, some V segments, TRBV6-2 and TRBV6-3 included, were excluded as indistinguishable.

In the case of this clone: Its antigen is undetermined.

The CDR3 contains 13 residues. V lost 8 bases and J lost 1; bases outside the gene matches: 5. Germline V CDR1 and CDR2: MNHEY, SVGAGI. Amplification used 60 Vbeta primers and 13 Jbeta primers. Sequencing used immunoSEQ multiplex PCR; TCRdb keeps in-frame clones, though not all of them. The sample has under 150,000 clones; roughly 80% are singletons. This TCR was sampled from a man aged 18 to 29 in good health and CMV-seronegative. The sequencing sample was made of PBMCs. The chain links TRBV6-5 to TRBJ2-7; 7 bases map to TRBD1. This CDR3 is CASGQALSYEQYF. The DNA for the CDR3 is TGTGCCAGCGGACAGGCCTTATCCTACGAGCAGTACTTC.